These 22 T cell receptor beta chains came from one sample sequenced in a study of T cell responses to AZD1222 COVID-19 vaccine. This table comes from immunoSEQ multiplex PCR, and its TCRdb copy is limited to in-frame clones, with some not included. The sample records about 59,000 clones, 84% being singletons. The input for sequencing was peripheral blood, taken on day 0 of AZD1222 vaccination. These receptors all stem from an adult in good health.

The J gene is TRBJ2-7, the V gene TRBV28; perhaps D is TRBD1 or TRBD2 (5 bases each). V lost 5 bases and J 5 bases, leaving 10 bases between the germline ends. This CDR3 contains 12 residues. Germline V gene sequence: CDR1 MDHEN, CDR2 SYDVKM. The CDR3 nucleotides read TGTGCCAGCAGTAGAGGGGTTGACGAGCAGTACTTC. Translation: CASSRGVDEQYF.

Only one count was recorded for this clone. This chain joins TRBV7-9 and TRBJ1-4, with 8 positions matching TRBD1. V trimming: 5 bases; J trimming: 8 bases; junction bases outside the gene matches: 10. Germline CDR1 is SEHNR and CDR2 is FQNEAQ (reference sequence). The CDR3 covers 15 residues. The CDR3 spells CASSHWTGSGEKLFF. CDR3 nucleotide sequence: TGTGCCAGCAGCCACTGGACAGGGAGTGGGGAAAAACTGTTTTTT.

This rearrangement joins TRBV2 to TRBJ1-4, with D hard to call. CDR3 length: 17 residues. V lost 0 bases and J lost 5, with 16 bases in between. Germline loops: CDR1 SNHLY, CDR2 FYNNEI. As DNA, the CDR3 is TGTGCCAGCAGTGAAGCGTTGGGGAGGGAGGAAAATGAAAAACTGTTTTTT. Translated, it gives CASSEALGREENEKLFF. Based on the CDR3 plus reference TRBV2 and TRBJ1-4, the full variable domain is EPEVTQTPSHQVTQMGQEVILRCVPISNHLYFYWYRQILGQKVEFLVSFYNNEISEKSEIFDDQFSVERPDGSNFTLKIRSTKLEDSAMYFCASSEALGREENEKLFFGSGTQLSVL.

This clone showed up just once. The rearrangement uses TRBV16 and TRBJ1-4; D perhaps matches TRBD1 (6 bases). Germline CDR1 reads KGHSY; CDR2 reads FQNENV. This CDR3 is built from 13 residues. The germline V and J ends were trimmed by 4 bases and 8 bases, with 11 bases remaining between them. The DNA for the CDR3 is TGTGCCAGCAGCCCGGACAGTGGGGAAAAACTGTTTTTT. Protein sequence: CASSPDSGEKLFF.

The rearrangement links TRBV12-2 to TRBJ2-3; the D call of TRBD2 is as the table states it, not checked on the DNA. TRBV12-2 counts as a pseudogene. The CDR3 length is 16 residues. This CDR3 is CASRYSFGGGPDTQYF. CDR3 DNA: TGTGCAAGTCGCTACTCTTTTGGCGGGGGACCAGATACGCAGTATTTT.

This rearrangement joins TRBV6-6 to TRBJ1-1; D is unclear. Germline lookup yields CDR1 MNHNY and CDR2 SVGAGI (reference sequence). The CDR3 loop spans 12 amino acids. Trimming shortened V by 4 bases and J by 0 bases, and 3 bases separated the two germline ends. CDR3 region: CASSFMNTEAFF. CDR3 DNA sequence: TGTGCCAGCAGTTTCATGAACACTGAAGCTTTCTTT.

The chain has TRBV9 and TRBJ2-7, with D hard to call. V was clipped by 0 bases and J by 4 bases, with 14 bases between them. Germline V lookup: CDR1 SGDLS, CDR2 YYNGEE. This CDR3 has 15 amino acids. CDR3 sequence (DNA): TGTGCCAGCAGCGTAGGGGGAACGGGTGGTTACGAGCAGTACTTC. This sequence encodes CASSVGGTGGYEQYF.

The chain combines TRBV11-2 with TRBJ1-1, with D perhaps TRBD1 (5 bases). Per the germline V gene, CDR1 is SGHAT and CDR2 is FQNNGV. The CDR3 length is 18 residues. The V gene lost 4 bases and the J gene lost 1 base, with 22 bases spanning the gap. In DNA form, the CDR3 reads TGTGCCAGCAGCTCCACATGGGCGGGGGAGGAAGGGAACACTGAAGCTTTCTTT. This translates into CASSSTWAGEEGNTEAFF.

This chain uses TRBV10-3 with TRBJ2-6; D gene ambiguous. Germline V lookup: CDR1 ENHRY, CDR2 SYGVKD. The CDR3 is made up of 15 amino acids. The V end was cut by 9 bases, the J end by 2 bases, with 14 bases between. As DNA, the CDR3 is TGTGCCATTGGACCCCCCCCGGCTGGGGCCAACGTCCTGACTTTC. Protein product: CAIGPPPAGANVLTF.

The chain uses TRBV5-1 and TRBJ2-2, with D perhaps matching TRBD2 (6 bases). V lost 0 bases and J 6 bases, leaving 12 bases between the germline ends. CDR3 length: 15 amino acids. In germline, CDR1 is SGHRS, CDR2 YFSETQ. In DNA form, the CDR3 reads TGCGCCAGCAGCTTGGGTGCAGGGACTGCCGGGGAGCTGTTTTTT. Amino acid sequence: CASSLGAGTAGELFF. Supplemented by reference TRBV5-1 and TRBJ2-2, the full variable domain reads KAGVTQTPRYLIKTRGQQVTLSCSPISGHRSVSWYQQTPGQGLQFLFEYFSETQRNKGNFPGRFSGRQFSNSRSEMNVSTLELGDSALYLCASSLGAGTAGELFFGEGSRLTVL.

This chain joins TRBV5-1 and TRBJ1-1; weak D call: TRBD1 (5 bases). Germline CDR1 SGHRS, CDR2 YFSETQ. V gave up 2 bases and J gave up 6 bases, with 20 bases separating them. The CDR3 runs to 16 residues. Here the CDR3 DNA reads TGCGCCAGCAGCTTTGTTCGGGGGATTAGGATCTCTGAAGCTTTCTTT. Its translation is CASSFVRGIRISEAFF.

This clone turned up a few times. The chain has TRBV30 and TRBJ1-5; no definite D call. V lost 5 bases, J lost 3 bases, and 8 bases lay in between. Germline CDR1 GTSNPN, CDR2 SVGIG (reference sequence). The CDR3 is 12 residues long. The CDR3 region is CAWGNSNQPQHF. As DNA, the CDR3 is TGTGCCTGGGGGAATTCCAATCAGCCCCAGCATTTT.

V gene TRBV6-4 combines with J gene TRBJ1-5; D ambiguous. CDR1 MRHNA and CDR2 SNTAGT come from the germline V gene. Trimming removed 4 bases at V and 4 bases at J, with 8 bases between. The CDR3 spans 13 residues. In DNA, the CDR3 is TGTGCCAGCAGTGTTTCAAGGAATCAGCCCCAGCATTTT. Its protein product is CASSVSRNQPQHF.

The chain links TRBV28 to TRBJ1-6; tentatively, D is TRBD1 (5 bases). This CDR3 contains 15 residues. The germline V and J ends were trimmed by 5 bases and 8 bases, with 16 bases remaining between them. CDR1 is MDHEN, CDR2 SYDVKM, per germline. The CDR3 DNA reads as TGTGCCAGCAGTCCCCAGAATGGGGCGGATTCACCCCTCCACTTT. It yields the protein CASSPQNGADSPLHF.

The genes are TRBV15 and TRBJ2-3, with D uncertain. V lost 0 bases, J lost 0 bases, and 13 bases lay in between. The CDR3 sequence is 17 residues long. Germline CDR1 and CDR2: LNHNV and YYDKDF (reference sequence). The CDR3 DNA follows: TGTGCCACCAGCAGAGATACCGGGCCGTGGAGCACAGATACGCAGTATTTT. This translates into CATSRDTGPWSTDTQYF.

The count of this clone is one. This rearrangement joins TRBV6-2 or TRBV6-3 to TRBJ1-5; D is undetermined. V was pared by 1 base and J by 5 bases, with 6 bases between. This CDR3 region has 13 residues. CDR1 is MNHEY, CDR2 SVGEGT, per germline. CDR3 region: CASSYFADQPQHF. DNA for the CDR3: TGTGCCAGCAGTTACTTTGCCGATCAGCCCCAGCATTTT.

This clone was seen a single time. This sequence joins TRBV29-1 and TRBJ1-5, with TRBD1 as a possible D gene (5 bases). Germline CDR1 is SQVTM and CDR2 is ANQGSEA. The CDR3 has 16 amino acids. Trimming took off 8 bases at V and 0 bases at J, with 20 bases between the two ends. CDR3 nucleotide sequence: TGCAGCCCTCCCGGGGTAAAGGGGTATAGCAATCAGCCCCAGCATTTT. Residues: CSPPGVKGYSNQPQHF.

The chain employs TRBV5-5 and TRBJ1-2, with TRBD1 identical over 8 bases. Germline V gene lookup returns CDR1 SGHKS and CDR2 YYEKEE (reference sequence). The CDR3 is made up of 13 amino acids. V was pared by 0 bases and J by 8 bases, with 3 bases of the junction left unmatched. In nucleotides, the CDR3 is TGTGCCAGCAGCTTGGGACAGGGGAGGGGCTACACCTTC. Its protein is CASSLGQGRGYTF.

The chain combines TRBV11-1 with TRBJ1-2; perhaps TRBD1 as D (6 bases). The germline V gene has CDR1 SGHAT and CDR2 FQDESV (reference sequence). The CDR3 consists of 12 residues. Deletions cut 5 bases from V and 8 bases from J, with 12 bases between. For the CDR3, the DNA is TGTGCCAGCAGCCTGGACAGCCGCGGCTACACCTTC. Its translation is CASSLDSRGYTF.

The gene calls are TRBV20-1 and TRBJ2-1, with D uncertain. The CDR3 is 12 residues long. Trimming cost V 3 bases and J 5 bases, with 8 bases left between them. Germline V gene lookup returns CDR1 DFQATT and CDR2 SNEGSKA (reference sequence). The CDR3 nucleotides read TGCAGTGCTAGTGAGACCGACAATGAGCAGTTCTTC. Amino acids: CSASETDNEQFF.

This chain connects TRBV29-1 to TRBJ1-1, with D hard to call. Germline V gene sequence: CDR1 SQVTM, CDR2 ANQGSEA. Trimming pared 3 bases from V and 5 bases from J, leaving 7 bases between. CDR3 length: 11 amino acids. The CDR3 DNA reads as TGCAGCGTTGACATTGGGACTGAAGCTTTCTTT. Its protein is CSVDIGTEAFF.

The chain carries TRBV6-5 and TRBJ1-6; tentatively, D is TRBD1 (5 bases). The CDR3 is 15 residues long. V dropped 2 bases and J dropped 5 bases, with 10 bases sitting between them. In germline, CDR1 is MNHEY, CDR2 SVGAGI. CDR3 DNA: TGTGCCAGCAGTTACGGGCAGGGTCATAATTCACCCCTCCACTTT. Its translation is CASSYGQGHNSPLHF.